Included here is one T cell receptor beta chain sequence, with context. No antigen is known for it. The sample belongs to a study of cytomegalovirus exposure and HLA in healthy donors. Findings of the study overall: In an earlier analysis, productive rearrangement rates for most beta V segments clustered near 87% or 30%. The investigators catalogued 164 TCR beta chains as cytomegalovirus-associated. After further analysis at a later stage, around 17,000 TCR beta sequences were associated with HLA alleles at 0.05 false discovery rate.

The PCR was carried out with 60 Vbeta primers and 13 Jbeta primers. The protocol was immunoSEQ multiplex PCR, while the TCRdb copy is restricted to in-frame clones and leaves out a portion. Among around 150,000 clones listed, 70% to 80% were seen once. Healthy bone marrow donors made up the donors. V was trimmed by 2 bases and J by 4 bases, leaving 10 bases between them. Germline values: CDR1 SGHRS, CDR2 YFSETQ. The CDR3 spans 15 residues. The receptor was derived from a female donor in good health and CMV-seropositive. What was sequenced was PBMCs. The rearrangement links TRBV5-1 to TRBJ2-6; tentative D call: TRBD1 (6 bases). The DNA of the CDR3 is TGCGCCAGCAGCTTTACAGGGTCCGGGGCCAACGTCCTGACTTTC. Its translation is CASSFTGSGANVLTF.